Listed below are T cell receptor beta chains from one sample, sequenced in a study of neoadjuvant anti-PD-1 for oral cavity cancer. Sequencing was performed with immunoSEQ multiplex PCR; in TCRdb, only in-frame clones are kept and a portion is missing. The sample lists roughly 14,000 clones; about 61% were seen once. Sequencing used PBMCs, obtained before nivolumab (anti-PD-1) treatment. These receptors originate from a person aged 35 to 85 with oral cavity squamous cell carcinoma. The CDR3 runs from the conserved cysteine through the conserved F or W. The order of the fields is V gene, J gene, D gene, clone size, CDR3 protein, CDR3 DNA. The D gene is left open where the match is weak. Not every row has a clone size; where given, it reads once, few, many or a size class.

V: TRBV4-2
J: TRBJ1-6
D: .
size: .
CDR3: CASSQDKARPPAPLHF
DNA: TGTGCCAGCAGCCAAGATAAGGCCCGTCCCCCGGCCCCCCTCCACTTT

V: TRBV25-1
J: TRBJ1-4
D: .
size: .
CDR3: CASSAPRGGEKLFF
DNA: TGTGCCAGCAGTGCCCCGCGGGGCGGTGAAAAACTGTTTTTT

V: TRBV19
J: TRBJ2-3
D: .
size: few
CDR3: CASSITGAYTDTQYF
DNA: TGTGCCAGTAGTATTACGGGGGCCTACACAGATACGCAGTATTTT

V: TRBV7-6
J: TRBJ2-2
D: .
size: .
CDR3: CASSFRAANTGELFF
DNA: TGTGCCAGCAGCTTCAGGGCCGCGAACACCGGGGAGCTGTTTTTT

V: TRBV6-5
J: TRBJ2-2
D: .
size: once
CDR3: CALRDSNTGELFF
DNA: TGTGCCTTACGGGACTCCAACACCGGGGAGCTGTTTTTT

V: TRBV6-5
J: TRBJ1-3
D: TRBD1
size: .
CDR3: CASSYGQGASGNTIYF
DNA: TGTGCCAGCAGTTACGGACAGGGGGCCTCTGGAAACACCATATATTTT

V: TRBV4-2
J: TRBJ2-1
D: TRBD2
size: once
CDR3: CASSQQLAGGGEQFF
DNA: TGTGCCAGCAGCCAACAACTAGCGGGAGGGGGTGAGCAGTTCTTC

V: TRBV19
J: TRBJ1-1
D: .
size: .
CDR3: CASSIEGGVGTEAFF
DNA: TGTGCCAGTAGTATAGAGGGGGGTGTCGGCACTGAAGCTTTCTTT

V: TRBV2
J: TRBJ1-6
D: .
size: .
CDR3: CASRSEPPNSPLHF
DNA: TGTGCCAGCAGATCCGAACCCCCTAATTCACCCCTCCACTTT

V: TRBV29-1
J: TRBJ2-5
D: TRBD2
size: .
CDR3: CSGNFGLANHQETQYF
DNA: TGCAGCGGTAACTTCGGACTAGCCAATCATCAAGAGACCCAGTACTTC

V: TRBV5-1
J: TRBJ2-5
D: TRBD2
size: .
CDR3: CASSLGRGADQETQYF
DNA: TGCGCCAGCAGCTTGGGGCGGGGGGCCGACCAAGAGACCCAGTACTTC

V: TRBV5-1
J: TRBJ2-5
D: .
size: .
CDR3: CASSLDGRPAETQYF
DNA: TGCGCCAGCAGCTTGGATGGCCGGCCCGCCGAGACCCAGTACTTC

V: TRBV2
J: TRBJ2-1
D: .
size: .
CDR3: CASSPTSWRIEQFF
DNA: TGTGCCAGCAGTCCGACTTCTTGGAGGATTGAGCAGTTCTTC

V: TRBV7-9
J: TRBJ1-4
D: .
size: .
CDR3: CASSSQQGPNPTNEKLFF
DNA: TGTGCCAGCAGCTCTCAACAAGGACCTAACCCAACTAATGAAAAACTGTTTTTT

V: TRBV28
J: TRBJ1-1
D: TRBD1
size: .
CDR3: CASSPGQGWTEAFF
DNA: TGTGCCAGCAGTCCGGGACAGGGCTGGACTGAAGCTTTCTTT

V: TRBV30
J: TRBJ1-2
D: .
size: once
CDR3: CAWSATPGYGYTF
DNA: TGTGCCTGGAGTGCTACACCGGGCTATGGCTACACCTTC

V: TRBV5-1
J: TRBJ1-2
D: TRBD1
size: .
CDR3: CASSSSGQEDGYTF
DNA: TGCGCCAGCAGCTCCTCTGGACAGGAGGATGGCTACACCTTC

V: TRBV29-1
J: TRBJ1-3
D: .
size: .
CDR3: CSVVGSLNTIYF
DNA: TGCAGCGTTGTTGGCAGCCTAAACACCATATATTTT

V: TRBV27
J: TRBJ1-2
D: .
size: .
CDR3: CASSPNPGAKYGYTF
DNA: TGTGCCAGCAGCCCAAACCCGGGGGCTAAGTACGGCTACACCTTC

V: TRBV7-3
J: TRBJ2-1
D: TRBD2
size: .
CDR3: CASSFLAGGGNEQFF
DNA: TGTGCCAGCAGCTTTCTAGCGGGAGGAGGGAATGAGCAGTTCTTC

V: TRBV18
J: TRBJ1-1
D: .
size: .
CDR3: CASSPQKGSVNTEAFF
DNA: TGTGCCAGCTCACCACAGAAGGGATCGGTGAACACTGAAGCTTTCTTT

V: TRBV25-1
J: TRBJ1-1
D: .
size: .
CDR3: CASSSWATEAFF
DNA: TGTGCCAGCAGTAGCTGGGCCACTGAAGCTTTCTTT

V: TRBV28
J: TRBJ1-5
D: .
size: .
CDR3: CASSLGGPNNQPQHF
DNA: TGTGCCAGCAGTTTAGGGGGGCCCAACAATCAGCCCCAGCATTTT

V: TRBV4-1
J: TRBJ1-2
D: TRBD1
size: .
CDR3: CASSQDEGAGYGYTF
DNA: TGCGCCAGCAGCCAAGATGAGGGGGCAGGCTATGGCTACACCTTC

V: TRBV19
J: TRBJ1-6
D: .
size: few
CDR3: CASRSPGQPYNSPLHF
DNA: TGTGCCAGTAGATCCCCCGGACAGCCATATAATTCACCCCTCCACTTT

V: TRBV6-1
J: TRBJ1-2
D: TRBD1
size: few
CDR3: CASRDRGNYGYTF
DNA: TGTGCCAGCAGGGACAGGGGCAACTATGGCTACACCTTC

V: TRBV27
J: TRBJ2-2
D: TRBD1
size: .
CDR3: CASKGAATGELFF
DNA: TGTGCCAGCAAGGGGGCGGCTACCGGGGAGCTGTTTTTT

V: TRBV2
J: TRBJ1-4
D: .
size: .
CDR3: CASSGLTTNEKLFF
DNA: TGTGCCAGCAGTGGACTTACAACTAATGAAAAACTGTTTTTT

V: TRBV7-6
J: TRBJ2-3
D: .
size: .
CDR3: CASSFMEFLDTQYF
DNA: TGTGCCAGCAGCTTCATGGAATTTCTAGATACGCAGTATTTT

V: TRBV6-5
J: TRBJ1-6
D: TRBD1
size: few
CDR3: CASSPTGGRGVHF
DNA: TGTGCCAGCAGCCCAACAGGGGGCCGTGGTGTCCACTTT

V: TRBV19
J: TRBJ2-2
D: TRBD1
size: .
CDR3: CASTFGTGPANTGELFF
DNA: TGTGCCAGTACCTTTGGGACAGGCCCAGCGAACACCGGGGAGCTGTTTTTT

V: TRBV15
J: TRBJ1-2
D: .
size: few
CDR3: CATTQGRMGYTF
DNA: TGTGCCACCACACAGGGAAGAATGGGCTACACCTTC

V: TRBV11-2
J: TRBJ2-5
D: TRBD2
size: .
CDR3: CASSSGLAGVQETQYF
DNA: TGTGCCAGCAGCTCTGGACTAGCGGGTGTACAAGAGACCCAGTACTTC

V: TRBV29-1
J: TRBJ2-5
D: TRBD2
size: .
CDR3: CSLRDYGETQYF
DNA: TGCAGCCTCAGGGACTATGGAGAGACCCAGTACTTC

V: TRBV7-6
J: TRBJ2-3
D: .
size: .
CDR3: CASSPTWAGTSYGDTQYF
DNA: TGTGCCAGCAGCCCCACATGGGCGGGGACCTCCTATGGGGATACGCAGTATTTT

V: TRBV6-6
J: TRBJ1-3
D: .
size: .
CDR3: CASSLGGASGNTIYF
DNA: TGTGCCAGCAGTTTGGGGGGGGCGTCTGGAAACACCATATATTTT

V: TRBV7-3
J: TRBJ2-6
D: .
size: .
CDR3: CASSSDSRSGANVLTF
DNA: TGTGCCAGCAGCTCAGACTCCCGTTCTGGGGCCAACGTCCTGACTTTC

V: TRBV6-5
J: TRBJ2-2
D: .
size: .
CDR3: CASSSAGWGPGELFF
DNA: TGTGCCAGCAGCTCCGCTGGGTGGGGGCCCGGGGAGCTGTTTTTT

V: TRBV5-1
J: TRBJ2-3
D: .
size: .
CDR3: CASSLKSSYGADTQYF
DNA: TGCGCCAGCAGCTTGAAATCCTCCTACGGGGCAGATACGCAGTATTTT

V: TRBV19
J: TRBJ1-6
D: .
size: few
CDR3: CASSVQVDYNSPLHF
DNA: TGTGCCAGTAGTGTCCAGGTTGATTATAATTCACCCCTCCACTTT

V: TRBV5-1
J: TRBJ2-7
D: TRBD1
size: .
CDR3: CASSQRTGGSDEQYF
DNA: TGCGCCAGCAGCCAACGGACAGGGGGAAGCGACGAGCAGTACTTC

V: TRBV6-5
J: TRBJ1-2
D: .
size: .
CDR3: CASIGTYGYTF
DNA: TGTGCCAGCATCGGCACCTATGGCTACACCTTC

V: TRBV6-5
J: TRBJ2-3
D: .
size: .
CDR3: CASSYARPDTQYF
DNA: TGTGCCAGCAGTTACGCGCGCCCAGATACGCAGTATTTT

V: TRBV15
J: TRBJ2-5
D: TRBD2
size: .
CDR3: CATSKTSGGAGETQYF
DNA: TGTGCCACCAGTAAGACTAGCGGGGGGGCAGGGGAGACCCAGTACTTC

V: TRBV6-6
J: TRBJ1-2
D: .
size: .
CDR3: CASSYSTSQGYGYTF
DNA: TGTGCCAGCAGTTACTCGACCTCACAGGGCTATGGCTACACCTTC

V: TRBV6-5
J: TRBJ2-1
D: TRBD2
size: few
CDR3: CASMVPGGEQFF
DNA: TGTGCCAGCATGGTACCCGGGGGGGAGCAGTTCTTC

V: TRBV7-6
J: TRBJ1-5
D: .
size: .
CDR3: CASSLGGGMNQPQHF
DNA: TGTGCCAGCAGCTTAGGGGGAGGGATGAATCAGCCCCAGCATTTT

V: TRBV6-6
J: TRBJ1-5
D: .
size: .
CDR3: CASNSVLVGNQPQHF
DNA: TGTGCCAGCAACTCAGTTTTGGTGGGCAATCAGCCCCAGCATTTT